One sample yielded the 12 T cell receptor beta chains listed below, sequenced in a study of response to subunit inactivated influenza vaccine. In TCRdb, the RT-PCR reads were re-called with MiXCR into one record per CDR3 protein. The table shows roughly 550,000 distinct CDR3 sequences, with under 30% occurring only once. These sequences were also reported in another study, on T cells expressing NK-cell markers. That report adds: Production of TCR beta cDNA relied on 5'RACE template switching with UMIs.

Source: CD4+ T cells sorted from PBMCs, taken less than 13 days after vaccination. The source of these receptors is a man aged 50 to 60 who received an inactivated influenza vaccine.

This clonotype was seen only a few times. The rearrangement links TRBV29-1 to TRBJ2-1, with D possibly TRBD2 on 5 matching bases. This CDR3 has 12 amino acids. Trimming took off 3 bases at V and 7 bases at J, with 10 bases between the two ends. Germline CDR1 is SQVTM and CDR2 is ANQGSEA. This CDR3 is CSVDNGINEQFF. In DNA, the CDR3 is TGCAGCGTTGATAACGGGATAAATGAGCAGTTCTTC.

This clonotype was observed a handful of times. V is TRBV4-1 and J is TRBJ1-4; the D gene is possibly TRBD1 (6 bases). The CDR3 is 15 amino acids. The V gene's germline CDR1 is MGHRA and CDR2 YSYEKL. V lost 2 bases, J lost 4 bases, and 11 bases lay in between. Here the CDR3 reads CASSQTGIRNEKLFF. In DNA form, the CDR3 reads TGCGCCAGCAGCCAAACAGGGATCCGTAATGAAAAACTGTTTTTT.

Only a few counts were recorded for this clonotype. V usage is TRBV27 and J usage is TRBJ1-6; D is possibly TRBD1 (5 bases). The CDR3 has 14 amino acids. V was shortened by 10 bases and J by 0 bases, with 10 bases between the two germline ends. Per germline, CDR1 MNHEY and CDR2 SMNVEV (reference sequence). The CDR3: CATWGNSYNSPLHF. The CDR3 DNA is TGTGCCACTTGGGGCAACTCCTATAATTCACCCCTCCACTTT.

The count of this clonotype is one. The V and J genes are TRBV4-3 and TRBJ2-3; the D gene could be TRBD1 or TRBD2 (5 bases each). CDR1 LGHNA and CDR2 YSLEER come from the germline V gene. CDR3 length: 17 amino acids. V lost 3 bases, J lost 6 bases, and 22 bases lay in between. The CDR3 sequence: CASSQSTLGEITDTQYF. The CDR3 DNA reads as TGCGCCAGCAGCCAGAGCACATTAGGGGAGATAACGGATACGCAGTATTTT.

In this sample, this clonotype turned up a few times. The V call is TRBV7-2, the J call TRBJ1-6; 7 bases are shared with TRBD1. The CDR3 runs to 15 residues. J gave up 6 bases and V 7 bases, and 9 bases lay outside the gene matches. Germline V gene lookup returns CDR1 SGHTA and CDR2 FQGNSA. DNA of the CDR3: TGTGCCAGCAACAACGCAGGGGGGAGTAATTCACCCCTCCACTTT. Translation: CASNNAGGSNSPLHF.

This chain joins TRBV20-1 and TRBJ2-7; maybe TRBD1 (5 bases). Germline values: CDR1 DFQATT, CDR2 SNEGSKA (reference sequence). The CDR3 runs 13 residues. Between the trimmed V and J ends, which lost 3 bases and 5 bases, there was a span of 14 bases. In DNA, the CDR3 is TGCAGTGCTAGTGATCAGGGTGTTGACGAGCAGTACTTC. Translating gives CSASDQGVDEQYF.

In this sample, this clonotype turned up a few times. The chain carries TRBV20-1 and TRBJ2-3, with 15 bases identical to TRBD2. The CDR3 loop spans 16 amino acids. After removal of 1 base from V and 5 bases from J, the junction contained 4 bases not matched to a gene. The germline gives CDR1 DFQATT, CDR2 SNEGSKA (reference sequence). The CDR3 is CSARGGTSGRIDTQYF. The CDR3 bases are TGCAGTGCTAGAGGGGGGACTAGCGGGAGGATAGATACGCAGTATTTT.

The V gene is TRBV12-3 or TRBV12-4, the J gene TRBJ2-2, with a tentative D call TRBD2 (7 bases). V was clipped by 6 bases and J by 6 bases, with 20 bases between them. The CDR3 consists of 16 residues. The CDR3 DNA reads as TGTGCCAGCAGCCCTCGGGGGGCCGGTTGGGCCGGGGAGCTGTTTTTT. It is translated as CASSPRGAGWAGELFF.

V and J are TRBV5-1 and TRBJ2-1; D gene ambiguous. The CDR3 is 13 residues long. CDR1 and CDR2 (germline): SGHRS, YFSETQ. Trimming removed 0 bases from V and 8 bases from J, with 9 bases in between. CDR3 bases: TGCGCCAGCAGCTTGGGACCTGTGGATGAGCAGTTCTTC. Its translation: CASSLGPVDEQFF.

As DNA, the CDR3 is TGTGCCAGCACCGGGGGGGATTCCAGGTACAATGAGCAGTTCTTC. This sequence encodes CASTGGDSRYNEQFF. The gene calls are TRBV28 and TRBJ2-1; the match to TRBD2 covers 8 bases. The CDR3 covers 15 residues. Germline V gives CDR1 MDHEN, CDR2 SYDVKM. V lost 7 bases to trimming and J lost 4 bases; unmatched junction nucleotides: 9.

This sequence joins TRBV7-2 and TRBJ2-7; 7 nucleotides match TRBD2. The CDR3 sequence is 17 residues long. Germline CDR1 and CDR2: SGHTA and FQGNSA. V shed 1 base and J 5 bases; nucleotides not matched to a gene: 14. CDR3 region: CASSLGAAGPGVDEQYF. The CDR3 region has the DNA TGTGCCAGCAGCTTAGGGGCAGCGGGACCCGGAGTCGACGAGCAGTACTTC.

The rearrangement links TRBV5-1 to TRBJ2-5; D may correspond to TRBD1 or TRBD2 (5 bases each). The CDR3 contains 14 residues. V was pared by 3 bases and J by 3 bases, with 12 bases between. Germline assignment: CDR1 SGHRS and CDR2 YFSETQ. The CDR3 sequence is CASSYGTVEETQYF. Here the CDR3 DNA reads TGCGCCAGCAGCTACGGGACGGTAGAAGAGACCCAGTACTTC.